This is a list of T cell receptor beta chains from one sample in a study of CD8+ T cells in alopecia areata. Produced via immunoSEQ multiplex PCR; TCRdb's table is partial and in-frame only. Counted here are around 200,000 clones, approximately 62% occurring once; the ten biggest clones make up around 1.8%. The input for sequencing was CD4+ T cells sorted from blood, taken at week 0. The receptor set was obtained from a human donor with alopecia areata. Each CDR3 is given with its conserved first and last residue. The D gene is left open where the match is weak. The size entry is marked missing in some rows and otherwise reads once, few, many or a size class.

D gene: -
J gene: TRBJ1-5
V gene: TRBV5-1
clone size: -
CDR3 protein: CASSLGPSVNQPQHF
CDR3 DNA: TGCGCCAGCAGCTTGGGCCCTAGCGTCAATCAGCCCCAGCATTTT

D gene: TRBD1
J gene: TRBJ1-1
V gene: TRBV30
clone size: -
CDR3 protein: CAWSVRGDTEAFF
CDR3 DNA: TGTGCCTGGAGTGTCAGGGGGGACACTGAAGCTTTCTTT

D gene: -
J gene: TRBJ2-5
V gene: TRBV2
clone size: once
CDR3 protein: CASSYTEGDQYF
CDR3 DNA: TGTGCCAGCAGTTATACAGAGGGGGACCAGTACTTC

D gene: -
J gene: TRBJ2-1
V gene: TRBV11-1
clone size: -
CDR3 protein: CASSRRRNSGTYNEQFF
CDR3 DNA: TGTGCCAGCTCCCGTAGGAGGAATAGCGGAACCTACAATGAGCAGTTCTTC

D gene: -
J gene: TRBJ1-2
V gene: TRBV30
clone size: -
CDR3 protein: CAWSGGNYGYTF
CDR3 DNA: TGTGCCTGGTCCGGGGGGAACTATGGCTACACCTTC

D gene: -
J gene: TRBJ2-1
V gene: TRBV29-1
clone size: few
CDR3 protein: CSVLRELNEQFF
CDR3 DNA: TGCAGCGTTCTTAGGGAATTAAATGAGCAGTTCTTC

D gene: TRBD1
J gene: TRBJ1-2
V gene: TRBV30
clone size: few
CDR3 protein: CAWSEGQGNYGYTF
CDR3 DNA: TGTGCCTGGAGTGAAGGACAGGGTAACTATGGCTACACCTTC

D gene: -
J gene: TRBJ1-1
V gene: TRBV5-1
clone size: -
CDR3 protein: CASSSDRMVAEAFF
CDR3 DNA: TGCGCCAGCAGCTCCGACCGAATGGTTGCTGAAGCTTTCTTT

D gene: -
J gene: TRBJ2-5
V gene: TRBV10-2
clone size: once
CDR3 protein: CASSERRETQYF
CDR3 DNA: TGCGCCAGCAGTGAGAGGAGAGAGACCCAGTACTTC

D gene: -
J gene: TRBJ2-7
V gene: TRBV7-2
clone size: few
CDR3 protein: CASSLYSYEQYF
CDR3 DNA: TGTGCCAGCAGCTTGTACTCCTACGAGCAGTACTTC

D gene: -
J gene: TRBJ2-7
V gene: TRBV29-1
clone size: few
CDR3 protein: CSVGSYYEQYF
CDR3 DNA: TGCAGCGTTGGGAGCTACTACGAGCAGTACTTC

D gene: -
J gene: TRBJ1-2
V gene: TRBV30
clone size: -
CDR3 protein: CAWSVRGGSYGYTF
CDR3 DNA: TGTGCCTGGAGTGTACGAGGGGGGAGCTATGGCTACACCTTC

D gene: TRBD2
J gene: TRBJ2-3
V gene: TRBV6-1
clone size: few
CDR3 protein: CASRTRGDTDTQYF
CDR3 DNA: TGTGCCAGCAGGACACGGGGGGACACAGATACGCAGTATTTT

D gene: TRBD1
J gene: TRBJ1-1
V gene: TRBV19
clone size: -
CDR3 protein: CASTGRTGTTEAFF
CDR3 DNA: TGTGCCAGTACTGGGAGGACAGGGACCACTGAAGCTTTCTTT

D gene: TRBD1
J gene: TRBJ1-2
V gene: TRBV19
clone size: -
CDR3 protein: CASSGRDSYGYTF
CDR3 DNA: TGTGCCAGTAGTGGACGGGACAGCTATGGCTACACCTTC

D gene: -
J gene: TRBJ2-2
V gene: TRBV11-1
clone size: -
CDR3 protein: CASQALVPGELFF
CDR3 DNA: TGTGCCAGCCAGGCTTTGGTTCCCGGGGAGCTGTTTTTT

D gene: -
J gene: TRBJ1-5
V gene: TRBV7-2
clone size: few
CDR3 protein: CASSLVSYNQPQHF
CDR3 DNA: TGTGCCAGCAGCTTAGTCAGCTACAATCAGCCCCAGCATTTT

D gene: TRBD1
J gene: TRBJ1-2
V gene: TRBV29-1
clone size: -
CDR3 protein: CSVSQGRGNNYGYTF
CDR3 DNA: TGCAGCGTTTCACAGGGGCGGGGGAATAACTATGGCTACACCTTC

D gene: -
J gene: TRBJ2-1
V gene: TRBV9
clone size: -
CDR3 protein: CASSADMYSEQFF
CDR3 DNA: TGTGCCAGCAGCGCTGACATGTATTCTGAGCAGTTCTTC

D gene: TRBD1
J gene: TRBJ2-3
V gene: TRBV29-1
clone size: -
CDR3 protein: CSVERQGSTTDTQYF
CDR3 DNA: TGCAGCGTTGAGAGACAGGGGTCCACCACAGATACGCAGTATTTT

D gene: -
J gene: TRBJ1-1
V gene: TRBV30
clone size: -
CDR3 protein: CAWLGGSNSEAFF
CDR3 DNA: TGTGCCTGGCTTGGGGGTTCTAACTCAGAAGCTTTCTTT

D gene: -
J gene: TRBJ2-1
V gene: TRBV7-9
clone size: -
CDR3 protein: CASSSGLEQFF
CDR3 DNA: TGTGCCAGCAGCTCGGGCTTAGAGCAGTTCTTC

D gene: -
J gene: TRBJ2-1
V gene: TRBV5-1
clone size: few
CDR3 protein: CASSTASEQFF
CDR3 DNA: TGCGCCAGCAGTACAGCGTCGGAGCAGTTCTTC

D gene: -
J gene: TRBJ2-2
V gene: TRBV6-5
clone size: -
CDR3 protein: CASSYFATGELFF
CDR3 DNA: TGTGCCAGCAGTTACTTCGCCACCGGGGAGCTGTTTTTT

D gene: -
J gene: TRBJ2-7
V gene: TRBV30
clone size: -
CDR3 protein: CAWSAQGTNYEQYF
CDR3 DNA: TGTGCCTGGAGTGCCCAAGGGACAAATTACGAGCAGTACTTC

D gene: -
J gene: TRBJ1-5
V gene: TRBV30
clone size: -
CDR3 protein: CAWSAGHLSNQPQHF
CDR3 DNA: TGTGCCTGGAGTGCGGGACACCTTAGCAATCAGCCCCAGCATTTT

D gene: -
J gene: TRBJ2-1
V gene: TRBV29-1
clone size: few
CDR3 protein: CSAQGIYNEQFF
CDR3 DNA: TGCAGCGCTCAGGGTATATACAATGAGCAGTTCTTC

D gene: -
J gene: TRBJ1-3
V gene: TRBV30
clone size: -
CDR3 protein: CAWSVQHSGNTIYF
CDR3 DNA: TGTGCCTGGAGTGTACAGCACTCTGGAAACACCATATATTTT

D gene: TRBD2
J gene: TRBJ2-1
V gene: TRBV11-2
clone size: -
CDR3 protein: CASSFTSGTYNEQFF
CDR3 DNA: TGTGCCAGCAGCTTCACTAGCGGTACCTACAATGAGCAGTTCTTC

D gene: TRBD2
J gene: TRBJ2-5
V gene: TRBV29-1
clone size: -
CDR3 protein: CSVGGGQETQYF
CDR3 DNA: TGCAGCGTTGGGGGGGGTCAAGAGACCCAGTACTTC

D gene: -
J gene: TRBJ2-4
V gene: TRBV30
clone size: few
CDR3 protein: CAWSSSGNNIQYF
CDR3 DNA: TGTGCCTGGAGTTCTTCGGGGAACAACATTCAGTACTTC

D gene: TRBD2
J gene: TRBJ2-1
V gene: TRBV7-7
clone size: -
CDR3 protein: CASSPDSGAVVEQFF
CDR3 DNA: TGTGCCAGCAGCCCCGATAGCGGGGCCGTGGTGGAGCAGTTCTTC

D gene: TRBD1
J gene: TRBJ2-1
V gene: TRBV11-3
clone size: -
CDR3 protein: CASSHGTGGFDEQFF
CDR3 DNA: TGTGCCAGCAGCCACGGGACAGGGGGTTTCGATGAGCAGTTCTTC

D gene: -
J gene: TRBJ1-2
V gene: TRBV25-1
clone size: -
CDR3 protein: CASSEINGYTF
CDR3 DNA: TGTGCCAGCAGTGAAATTAATGGCTACACCTTC

D gene: -
J gene: TRBJ1-2
V gene: TRBV30
clone size: once
CDR3 protein: CAWERVGARGGYTF
CDR3 DNA: TGTGCCTGGGAGCGAGTGGGGGCGCGGGGCGGCTACACCTTC

D gene: TRBD1
J gene: TRBJ1-2
V gene: TRBV5-1
clone size: -
CDR3 protein: CASSLDGTASYGYTF
CDR3 DNA: TGCGCCAGCAGCTTGGATGGGACAGCATCATATGGCTACACCTTC

D gene: -
J gene: TRBJ1-1
V gene: TRBV27
clone size: -
CDR3 protein: CASSSGGAHENTEAFF
CDR3 DNA: TGTGCCAGCAGTTCGGGAGGGGCCCATGAGAACACTGAAGCTTTCTTT

D gene: -
J gene: TRBJ2-1
V gene: TRBV4-3
clone size: -
CDR3 protein: CASSQDVGETYNEQFF
CDR3 DNA: TGCGCCAGCAGCCAAGATGTCGGGGAAACCTACAATGAGCAGTTCTTC

D gene: TRBD1
J gene: TRBJ1-5
V gene: TRBV28
clone size: -
CDR3 protein: CASSRQGRGYSNQPQHF
CDR3 DNA: TGTGCCAGCAGTAGACAGGGGAGGGGATATAGCAATCAGCCCCAGCATTTT

D gene: -
J gene: TRBJ1-1
V gene: TRBV30
clone size: -
CDR3 protein: CAWSVGRRNTEAFF
CDR3 DNA: TGTGCCTGGAGTGTAGGCAGGAGGAACACTGAAGCTTTCTTT

D gene: TRBD2
J gene: TRBJ2-5
V gene: TRBV28
clone size: few
CDR3 protein: CATLAGSGETQYF
CDR3 DNA: TGTGCCACCCTAGCGGGGTCCGGAGAGACCCAGTACTTC

D gene: TRBD1
J gene: TRBJ1-5
V gene: TRBV29-1
clone size: -
CDR3 protein: CSVAGQENQPQHF
CDR3 DNA: TGCAGCGTTGCCGGACAGGAAAATCAGCCCCAGCATTTT